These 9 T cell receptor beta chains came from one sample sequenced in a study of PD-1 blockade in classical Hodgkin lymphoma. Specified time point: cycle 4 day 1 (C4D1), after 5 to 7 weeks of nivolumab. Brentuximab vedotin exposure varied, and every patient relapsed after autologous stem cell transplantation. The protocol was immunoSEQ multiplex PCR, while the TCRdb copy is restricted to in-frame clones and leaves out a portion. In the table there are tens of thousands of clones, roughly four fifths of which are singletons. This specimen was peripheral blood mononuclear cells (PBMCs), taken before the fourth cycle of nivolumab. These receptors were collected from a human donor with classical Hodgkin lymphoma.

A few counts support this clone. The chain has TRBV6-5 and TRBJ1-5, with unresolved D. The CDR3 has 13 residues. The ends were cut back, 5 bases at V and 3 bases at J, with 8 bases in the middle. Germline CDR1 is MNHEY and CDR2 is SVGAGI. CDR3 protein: CASSGQHNQPQHF. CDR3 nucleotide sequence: TGTGCCAGCAGTGGGCAGCACAATCAGCCCCAGCATTTT.

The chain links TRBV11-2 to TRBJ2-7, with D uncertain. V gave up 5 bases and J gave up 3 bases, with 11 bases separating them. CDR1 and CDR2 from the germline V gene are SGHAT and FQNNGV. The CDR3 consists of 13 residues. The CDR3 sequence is CASSPRGDYEQYF. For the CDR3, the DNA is TGTGCCAGCAGCCCCCGCGGTGACTACGAGCAGTACTTC.

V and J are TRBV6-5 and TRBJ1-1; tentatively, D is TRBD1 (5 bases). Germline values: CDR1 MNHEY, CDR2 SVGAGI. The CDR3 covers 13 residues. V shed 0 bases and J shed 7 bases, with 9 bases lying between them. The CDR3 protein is CASSYSAGNEAFF. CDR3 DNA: TGTGCCAGCAGTTACTCGGCAGGGAATGAAGCTTTCTTT.

CDR3 sequence: CASSQNRESARETQYF. CDR3 nucleotides: TGTGCCAGCAGCCAAAACAGGGAGTCAGCAAGAGAGACCCAGTACTTC. The chain couples TRBV9 to TRBJ2-5, with TRBD1 as a possible D gene (6 bases). Deletions cut 4 bases from V and 4 bases from J, with 20 bases between. The CDR3 length is 16 residues. The germline V gene encodes CDR1 SGDLS and CDR2 YYNGEE.

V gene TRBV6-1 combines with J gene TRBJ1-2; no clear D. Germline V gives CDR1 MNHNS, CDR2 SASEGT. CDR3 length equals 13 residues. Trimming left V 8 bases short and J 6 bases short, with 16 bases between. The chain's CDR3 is CASVSFQRDGYTF. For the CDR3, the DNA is TGTGCCAGCGTATCGTTCCAGAGGGATGGCTACACCTTC.

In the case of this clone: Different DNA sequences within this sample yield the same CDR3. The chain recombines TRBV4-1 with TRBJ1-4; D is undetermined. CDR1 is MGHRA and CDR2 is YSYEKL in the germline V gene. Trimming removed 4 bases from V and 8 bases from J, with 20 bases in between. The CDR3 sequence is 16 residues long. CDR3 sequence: CASSPIDMGFAEKLFF. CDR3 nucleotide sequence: TGCGCCAGCAGCCCGATCGACATGGGGTTCGCCGAAAAACTGTTTTTT.

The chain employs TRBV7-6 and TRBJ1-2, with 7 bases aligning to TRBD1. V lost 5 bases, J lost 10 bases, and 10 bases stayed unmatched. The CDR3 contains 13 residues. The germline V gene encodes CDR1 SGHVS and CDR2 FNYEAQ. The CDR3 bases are TGTGCCAGCAGCCAAAAACCCAGGGGGAACTACACCTTC. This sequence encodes CASSQKPRGNYTF.

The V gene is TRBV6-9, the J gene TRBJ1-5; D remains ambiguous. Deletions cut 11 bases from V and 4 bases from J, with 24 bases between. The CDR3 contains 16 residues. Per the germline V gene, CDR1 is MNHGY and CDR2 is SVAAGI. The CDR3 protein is CAYHLIVQNGNQPQHF. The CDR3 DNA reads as TGTGCCTACCATCTCATAGTACAGAATGGGAATCAGCCCCAGCATTTT.

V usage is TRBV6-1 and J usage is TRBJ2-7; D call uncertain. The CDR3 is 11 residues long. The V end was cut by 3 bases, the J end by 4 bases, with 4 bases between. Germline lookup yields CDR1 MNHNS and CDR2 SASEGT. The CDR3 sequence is CASSEAYEQYF. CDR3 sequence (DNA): TGTGCCAGCAGTGAGGCTTACGAGCAGTACTTC.